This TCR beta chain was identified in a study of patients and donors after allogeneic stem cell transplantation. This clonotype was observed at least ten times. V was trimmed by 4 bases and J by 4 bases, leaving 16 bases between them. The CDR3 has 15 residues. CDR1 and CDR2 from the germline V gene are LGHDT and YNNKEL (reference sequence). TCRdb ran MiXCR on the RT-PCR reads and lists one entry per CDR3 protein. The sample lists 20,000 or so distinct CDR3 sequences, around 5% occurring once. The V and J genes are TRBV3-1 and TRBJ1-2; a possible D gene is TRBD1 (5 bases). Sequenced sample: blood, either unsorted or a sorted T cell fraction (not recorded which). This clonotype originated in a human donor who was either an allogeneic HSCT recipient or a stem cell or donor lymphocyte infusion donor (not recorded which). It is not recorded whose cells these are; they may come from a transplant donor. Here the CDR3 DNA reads TGTGCCAGCAGCCTCTCGACAGTTTCCCTCTATGGCTACACCTTC. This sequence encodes CASSLSTVSLYGYTF.